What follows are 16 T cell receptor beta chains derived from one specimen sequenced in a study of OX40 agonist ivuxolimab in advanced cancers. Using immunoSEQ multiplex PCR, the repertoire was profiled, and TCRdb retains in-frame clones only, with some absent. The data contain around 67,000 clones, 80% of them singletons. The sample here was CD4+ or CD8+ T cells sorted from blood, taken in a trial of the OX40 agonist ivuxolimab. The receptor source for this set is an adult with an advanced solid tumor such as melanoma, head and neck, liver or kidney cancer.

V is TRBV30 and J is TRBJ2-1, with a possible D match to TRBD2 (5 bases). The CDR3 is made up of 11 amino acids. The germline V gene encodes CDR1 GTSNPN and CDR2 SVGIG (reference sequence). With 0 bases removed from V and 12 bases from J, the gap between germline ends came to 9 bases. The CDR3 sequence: CAWSVQAAQFF. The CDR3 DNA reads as TGTGCCTGGAGTGTTCAAGCGGCGCAGTTCTTC.

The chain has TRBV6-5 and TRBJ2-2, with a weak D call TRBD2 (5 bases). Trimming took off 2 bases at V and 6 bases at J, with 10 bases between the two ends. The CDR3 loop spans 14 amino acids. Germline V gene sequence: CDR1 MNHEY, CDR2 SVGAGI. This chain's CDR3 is CASSYGPRAGELFF. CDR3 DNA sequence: TGTGCCAGCAGTTACGGGCCGAGGGCCGGGGAGCTGTTTTTT.

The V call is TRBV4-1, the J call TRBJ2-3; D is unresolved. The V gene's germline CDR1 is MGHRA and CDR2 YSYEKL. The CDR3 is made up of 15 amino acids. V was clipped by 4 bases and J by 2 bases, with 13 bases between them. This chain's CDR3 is CASSRFAQNTDTQYF. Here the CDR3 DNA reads TGCGCCAGCAGCCGATTCGCTCAAAACACAGATACGCAGTATTTT.

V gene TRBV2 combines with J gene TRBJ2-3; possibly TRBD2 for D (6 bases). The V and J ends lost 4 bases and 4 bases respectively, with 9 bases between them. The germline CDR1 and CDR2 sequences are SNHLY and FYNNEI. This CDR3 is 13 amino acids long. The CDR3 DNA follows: TGTGCCAGCAGTGCAGGGACTGCAGATACGCAGTATTTT. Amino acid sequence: CASSAGTADTQYF. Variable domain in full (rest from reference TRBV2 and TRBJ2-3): EPEVTQTPSHQVTQMGQEVILRCVPISNHLYFYWYRQILGQKVEFLVSFYNNEISEKSEIFDDQFSVERPDGSNFTLKIRSTKLEDSAMYFCASSAGTADTQYFGPGTRLTVL.

CDR3 coding DNA: TGTGCCAGCAGCCAAGAGTCGGGACAGGCGGGCTATGGCTACACCTTC. It encodes CASSQESGQAGYGYTF. The gene calls are TRBV4-2 and TRBJ1-2; 8 positions match TRBD1. The trim removed 0 bases at V and 4 bases at J, leaving 7 bases unmatched. The CDR3 loop spans 16 amino acids. Germline lookup yields CDR1 LGHNA and CDR2 YNFKEQ.

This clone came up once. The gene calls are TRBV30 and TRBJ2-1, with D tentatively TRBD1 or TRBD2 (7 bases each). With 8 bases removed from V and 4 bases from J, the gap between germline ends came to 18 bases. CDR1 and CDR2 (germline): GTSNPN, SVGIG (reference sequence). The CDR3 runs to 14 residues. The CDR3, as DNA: TGTGCCCATCAGCAGGGGGGGGTTTACAATGAGCAGTTCTTC. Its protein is CAHQQGGVYNEQFF.

CDR3 in DNA: TGTGCCGCCCGGGACAGGGCGTATAGCACTGAAGCTTTCTTT. Amino acid sequence: CAARDRAYSTEAFF. The chain links TRBV6-1 to TRBJ1-1, with 9 bases fitting TRBD1. Trimming took 11 bases from V and 4 from J; bases not matched to a gene: 11. The CDR3 length is 14 residues. Per the germline V gene, CDR1 is MNHNS and CDR2 is SASEGT.

CDR3 loop: CAWSRGDSLTDTQYF. In DNA form, the CDR3 reads TGTGCCTGGAGTAGAGGGGACAGTCTCACAGATACGCAGTATTTT. The V call is TRBV30, the J call TRBJ2-3; 7 bases are a match to TRBD1. The CDR3 is 15 residues long. The junction had 7 bases not matched to a gene; V was cut back by 2 bases and J by 2 bases. Germline V gives CDR1 GTSNPN, CDR2 SVGIG (reference sequence).

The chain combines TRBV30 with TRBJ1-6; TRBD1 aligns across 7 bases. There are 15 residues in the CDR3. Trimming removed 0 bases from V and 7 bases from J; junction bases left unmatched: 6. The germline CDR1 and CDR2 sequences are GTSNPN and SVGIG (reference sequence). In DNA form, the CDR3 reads TGTGCCTGGAGTGTGAACAGGGGCATCAATTCACCCCTCCACTTT. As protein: CAWSVNRGINSPLHF.

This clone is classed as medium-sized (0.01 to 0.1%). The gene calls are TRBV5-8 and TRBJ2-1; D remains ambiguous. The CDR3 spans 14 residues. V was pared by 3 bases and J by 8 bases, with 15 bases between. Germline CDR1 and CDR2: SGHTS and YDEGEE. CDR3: CASSSPLSGDEQFF. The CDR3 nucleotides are TGTGCCAGCAGCTCGCCCCTATCCGGCGATGAGCAGTTCTTC.

In nucleotides, the CDR3 is TGTGCCAGCAGCCAAGATCTCCTACAAGAGACCCAGTACTTC. The encoded protein is CASSQDLLQETQYF. This sequence joins TRBV4-2 and TRBJ2-5; D is unclear. Trimming cost V 0 bases and J 2 bases, with 7 bases left between them. Germline CDR1 is LGHNA and CDR2 is YNFKEQ. The CDR3 sequence is 14 residues long.

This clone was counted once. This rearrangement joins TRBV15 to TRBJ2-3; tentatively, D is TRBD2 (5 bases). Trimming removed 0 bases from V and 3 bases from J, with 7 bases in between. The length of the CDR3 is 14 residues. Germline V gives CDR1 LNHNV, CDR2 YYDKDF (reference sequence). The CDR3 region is CATSRDTRTDTQYF. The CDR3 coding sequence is TGTGCCACCAGCAGAGATACTAGAACAGATACGCAGTATTTT. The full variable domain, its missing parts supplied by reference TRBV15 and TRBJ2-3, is DAMVIQNPRYQVTQFGKPVTLSCSQTLNHNVMYWYQQKSSQAPKLLFHYYDKDFNNEADTPDNFQSRRPNTSFCFLDIRSPGLGDTAMYLCATSRDTRTDTQYFGPGTRLTVL.

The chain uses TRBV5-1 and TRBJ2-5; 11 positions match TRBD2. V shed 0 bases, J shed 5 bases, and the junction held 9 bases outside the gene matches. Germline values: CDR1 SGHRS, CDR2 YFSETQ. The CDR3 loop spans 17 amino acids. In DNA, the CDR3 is TGCGCCAGCAGCTTGGCCGCTAGCGGGGGGTTAGGGGAGACCCAGTACTTC. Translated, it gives CASSLAASGGLGETQYF.

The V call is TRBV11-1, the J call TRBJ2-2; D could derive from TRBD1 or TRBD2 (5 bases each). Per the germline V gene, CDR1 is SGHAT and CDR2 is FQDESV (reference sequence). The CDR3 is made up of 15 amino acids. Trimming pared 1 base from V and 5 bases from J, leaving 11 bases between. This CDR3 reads CASSLDPEGTGELFF. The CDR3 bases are TGTGCCAGCAGCTTAGATCCCGAGGGGACCGGGGAGCTGTTTTTT.

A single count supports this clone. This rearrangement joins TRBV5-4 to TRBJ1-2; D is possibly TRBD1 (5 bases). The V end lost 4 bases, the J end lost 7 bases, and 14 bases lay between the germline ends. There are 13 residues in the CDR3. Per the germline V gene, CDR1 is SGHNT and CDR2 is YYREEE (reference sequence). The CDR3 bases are TGTGCCAGCAGCGTATCAAGGGGTGGTGGCTACACCTTC. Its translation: CASSVSRGGGYTF.

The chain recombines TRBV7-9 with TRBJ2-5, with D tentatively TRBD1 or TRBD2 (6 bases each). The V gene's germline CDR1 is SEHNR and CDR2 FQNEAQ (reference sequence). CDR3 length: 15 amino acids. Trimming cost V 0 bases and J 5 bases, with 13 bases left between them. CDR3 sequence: CASSLAGGLGETQYF. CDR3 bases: TGTGCCAGCAGCTTAGCGGGGGGCCTGGGGGAGACCCAGTACTTC.